The clone carrying this TCR beta chain has at least ten counts. A library of TCRbeta sequences, prepared with unique molecular identifiers, was generated. Using its own MiXCR run on the PCR reads, TCRdb lists one record per CDR3 protein. The repertoire includes 150,000 to 250,000 distinct CDR3 sequences, roughly 15% of them detected once, and about 13% sits in the top ten. This sample was taken from a study of T-cell reconstitution after alpha-beta-depleted transplantation in children. CDR3 length: 13 residues. V lost 3 bases and J lost 6; bases outside the gene matches: 5. Germline V gene lookup returns CDR1 MGHRA and CDR2 YSYEKL.

The material sequenced was PBMCs from the stem cell graft donor, taken from the stem cell graft. The source is a human donor who donated a stem cell graft to a child with acute lymphoblastic leukemia. This rearrangement joins TRBV4-1 to TRBJ2-7; TRBD1 agrees at 7 bases. The CDR3 sequence is CASSQRQGVEQYF. DNA of the CDR3: TGCGCCAGCAGCCAGAGACAGGGAGTCGAGCAGTACTTC.